A selection of T cell receptor beta chains follows, all from one sample in a study of shared T cell receptors in the human thymus. Assay used: immunoSEQ multiplex PCR; TCRdb lists only in-frame clones, some missing. This sample has 700,000 or so clones; 70% to 90% occur once, and the top ten carry roughly 0.01%. The same data also went into a second study, on human thymus T cells.

Material for sequencing was thymocytes. Receptors originate from a girl less than two years old with a congenital heart defect. The conserved cysteine and the conserved F or W are not part of the CDR3 here. The D gene is left open where the match is weak.

j_call | v_call | d_call | cdr3_aa
TRBJ1-2 | TRBV5-1 | - | ASNPGVLNYGYT
TRBJ1-1 | TRBV20-1 | - | GGRLNTEAF
TRBJ1-6 | TRBV5-1 | - | ASRSSSFNSPLH
TRBJ1-1 | TRBV19 | - | ASQIRSQGTEAF
TRBJ2-7 | TRBV19 | TRBD2 | ASSWGLAGDNYEQY
TRBJ1-2 | TRBV13 | TRBD1 | ASSQSTGTGVGYT
TRBJ1-2 | TRBV27 | - | ASRPYHGGRRYGYT
TRBJ1-1 | TRBV10-3 | - | AISVGRDGSEAF
TRBJ1-3 | TRBV5-8 | - | ASSPSHSKPGNTIY
TRBJ1-1 | TRBV14 | - | ASSQDFQDEAF
TRBJ2-1 | TRBV30 | TRBD2 | AWSGLAGAIYNEQF
TRBJ2-3 | TRBV6-5 | TRBD1 | ASSGTGGGTQY
TRBJ2-7 | TRBV27 | - | ASTKWPPVNYEQY
TRBJ2-7 | TRBV27 | TRBD2 | ASRSISGGAGEQY
TRBJ2-1 | TRBV5-1 | TRBD1 | ASSPKRRTGGKEQF
TRBJ2-7 | TRBV2 | TRBD1 | ASSYFGTGPISTYEQY
TRBJ2-2 | TRBV28 | - | ASRAEELF
TRBJ2-7 | TRBV7-8 | - | ASSLIRRVHEQY
TRBJ1-3 | TRBV9 | - | ASSVEQGSGNTIY
TRBJ2-2 | TRBV29-1 | TRBD1 | SVLDRTDTGELF
TRBJ1-1 | TRBV21-1 | - | ARGQGANTEAF
TRBJ1-5 | TRBV2 | - | ASKGKSNQPQH
TRBJ1-4 | TRBV7-9 | - | ASSLAYRLNEKLF
TRBJ1-1 | TRBV2 | TRBD1 | ASLTQGDTEAF